A selection of T cell receptor beta chains follows, all from one sample in a study of shared clonotypes between healthy human individuals. Generated by immunoSEQ multiplex PCR, the TCRdb table keeps only in-frame clones and is missing some. The profile shows roughly 1,000,000 clones, roughly 74% of them singletons. The specimen was memory CD4+ T cells from PBMCs. The receptors originated from a man between 18 and 29 years old in good health. Some clones in this sample may be carry-over from other donors' samples. Both conserved end residues are part of each CDR3. A D gene is named only where the DNA matches it firmly. Clone size is shown for a subset of rows, as once, few, many or a class of expanded clone.

J gene	clone size	D gene	V gene	CDR3 DNA	CDR3 protein
TRBJ2-3	few	.	TRBV5-1	TGCGCCAGCAGCTCCCTACAGGCAGATACGCAGTATTTT	CASSSLQADTQYF
TRBJ2-2	.	.	TRBV5-1	TGCGCCAGCAGCTTGTATACCGGGACCCACACCGGGGAGCTGTTTTTT	CASSLYTGTHTGELFF
TRBJ1-1	.	.	TRBV29-1	TGCAGCGTTGAATGGGGGAGTGAAGCTTTCTTT	CSVEWGSEAFF
TRBJ2-3	.	TRBD2	TRBV5-4	TGTGCCAGCAGCTCTAAGAGCGGGAGGTATCAAGATACGCAGTATTTT	CASSSKSGRYQDTQYF
TRBJ2-3	.	TRBD2	TRBV7-2	TGTGCCAGCAGCTTATTTCCCACTAGCGGGGATACGCAGTATTTT	CASSLFPTSGDTQYF
TRBJ2-5	few	TRBD2	TRBV5-1	TGCGCCAGCAGCTTGGGGACTAGCTGGGGCCAAGAGACCCAGTACTTC	CASSLGTSWGQETQYF
TRBJ2-7	.	.	TRBV29-1	TGCAGCGTTGGAGGGGGAGGGCCCTACGAGCAGTACTTC	CSVGGGGPYEQYF
TRBJ1-5	.	.	TRBV10-3	TGTGCCATCAGTGAGTCGACTGGGGGGCCTAATCAGCCCCAGCATTTT	CAISESTGGPNQPQHF
TRBJ2-7	.	.	TRBV28	TGTGCCAGCAGTTCCCCCCGGGGGGCGGTGGGGTACGAGCAGTACTTC	CASSSPRGAVGYEQYF
TRBJ2-7	.	.	TRBV28	TGTGCCAGCAGTTTTTTTGCAGGGGCCGAGCAGTACTTC	CASSFFAGAEQYF
TRBJ1-5	.	TRBD1	TRBV7-2	TGTGCCAGCAGCCCAGGACAGGGAACGAATCAGCCCCAGCATTTT	CASSPGQGTNQPQHF
TRBJ2-7	.	TRBD2	TRBV5-1	TGCGCCAGCAGCTTGGGGACTAGCGGGAGCGGCTACGAGCAGTACTTC	CASSLGTSGSGYEQYF
TRBJ1-1	.	.	TRBV20-1	TGCAGTGCTAGGACGGGGGGTGCTTTCTTT	CSARTGGAFF
TRBJ1-2	.	.	TRBV4-1	TGCGCCAGCAGCCAAACAGCAGGAAACCCCATTAACTATGGCTACACCTTC	CASSQTAGNPINYGYTF
TRBJ2-4	.	.	TRBV5-1	TGCGCCAGCAGCTTGGCCGGAGGAGGAGTTGTTGGTACCAAAAACATTCAGTACTTC	CASSLAGGGVVGTKNIQYF
TRBJ2-1	.	TRBD2	TRBV11-1	TGTGCCAGCAGCTTCCAGCGGGAGGGGTATGAGCAGTTCTTC	CASSFQREGYEQFF
TRBJ1-2	.	TRBD1	TRBV27	TGTGCCAGCACCTTCTCATACCGGGACAGGGAGGATGGCTACACCTTC	CASTFSYRDREDGYTF
TRBJ1-1	.	.	TRBV30	TGTGCCTGGAGTGTCAAGGTGGGCACTGAAGCTTTCTTT	CAWSVKVGTEAFF
TRBJ1-1	few	.	TRBV18	TGTGCCAGCTCACCACAGAACACTGAAGCTTTCTTT	CASSPQNTEAFF
TRBJ2-7	.	.	TRBV9	TGTGCCAGCAGCGTAGAGGGTGGCTCCTACGAGCAGTACTTC	CASSVEGGSYEQYF
TRBJ1-5	few	.	TRBV6-5	TGTGCCAGCAAAGCAGGGGGCAATCAGCCCCAGCATTTT	CASKAGGNQPQHF
TRBJ2-4	.	TRBD2	TRBV19	TGTGCCAGTAGCCCGACTAGCCGGCTTCAGTACTTC	CASSPTSRLQYF
TRBJ2-7	.	.	TRBV9	TGTGCCAGCAGCGTCGGCTTACAGGGAGCCTACGAGCAGTACTTC	CASSVGLQGAYEQYF
TRBJ2-5	.	.	TRBV5-1	TGCGCCAGCAGCTTCCTCGGACAGGAGACCCAGTACTTC	CASSFLGQETQYF
TRBJ1-2	once	.	TRBV5-1	TGCGCCAGCAGCCACGGGAGCCCTAACTATGGCTACACCTTC	CASSHGSPNYGYTF
TRBJ2-7	.	.	TRBV30	TGTGCCTGGAGCCGCGCGTGGCAGATTCCCTACGAGCAGTACTTC	CAWSRAWQIPYEQYF
TRBJ1-1	.	.	TRBV6-1	TGTGCCAGCAGTGAACTATGGGGATTTAACACTGAAGCTTTCTTT	CASSELWGFNTEAFF
TRBJ2-1	once	.	TRBV11-1	TGTGCCAGCGGCCGAGGCAATGAGCAGTTCTTC	CASGRGNEQFF
TRBJ2-2	.	.	TRBV5-4	TGTGCCAGCAGCTTGGCTCGGTGGACTGCTAACACCGGGGAGCTGTTTTTT	CASSLARWTANTGELFF
TRBJ2-2	.	.	TRBV12-5	TGTGCTAGTGGTTTGTTTCCGAACACCGGGGAGCTGTTTTTT	CASGLFPNTGELFF
TRBJ1-1	few	.	TRBV7-9	TGTGCCAGCAGCGTTAGGGAGGCGGGCACTGAAGCTTTCTTT	CASSVREAGTEAFF
TRBJ1-1	many	.	TRBV30	TGTGCCTGGAGTGTAACAGGAGGAGGGACTGAAGCTTTCTTT	CAWSVTGGGTEAFF
TRBJ2-1	.	TRBD2	TRBV6-6	TGTGCCAGCAGTGGCGGGAGGCTCAGCTCCTACAATGAGCAGTTCTTC	CASSGGRLSSYNEQFF
TRBJ2-3	.	.	TRBV7-9	TGTGCCAGCAGCTATAGCACAGATACGCAGTATTTT	CASSYSTDTQYF
TRBJ2-7	.	TRBD1	TRBV28	TGTGCCAGCAGTACCCTCTCCGGGACAGGCGTGTGGCAGTACTTC	CASSTLSGTGVWQYF
TRBJ1-4	.	TRBD1	TRBV19	TGTGCCAGTAGTGCCTCCAGGGGGTCTAATGAAAAACTGTTTTTT	CASSASRGSNEKLFF
TRBJ2-1	.	.	TRBV5-4	TGTGCCAGCAGCTTGGGATCCAGCTCCTACAATGAGCAGTTCTTC	CASSLGSSSYNEQFF
TRBJ1-3	.	TRBD1	TRBV28	TGTGCCAGCAGCAGTCTGGACAGGGAAGGAAACACCATATATTTT	CASSSLDREGNTIYF
TRBJ1-2	.	.	TRBV19	TGTGCCAGTAGTATGGGGGCCCACATCTATGGCTACACCTTC	CASSMGAHIYGYTF
TRBJ2-7	.	.	TRBV6-5	TGTGCCAGCAGTCCTTCCGGAAACTACGAGCAGTACTTC	CASSPSGNYEQYF
TRBJ1-1	.	.	TRBV5-4	TGTGCCAGCAGCTTGGCAGGTCGGGGGGACACTGAAGCTTTCTTT	CASSLAGRGDTEAFF
TRBJ2-1	few	TRBD1	TRBV19	TGTGCCAGTAACGGGCGGCGACAGGGGGCCTACAATGAGCAGTTCTTC	CASNGRRQGAYNEQFF
TRBJ2-3	.	.	TRBV11-2	TGTGCCAGCAGCTTAGGACAGGGAGGAGATACGCAGTATTTT	CASSLGQGGDTQYF
TRBJ2-5	.	.	TRBV28	TGTGCCAGCACCTCCCCGGGGGTGGAGACCCAGTACTTC	CASTSPGVETQYF
TRBJ2-3	.	.	TRBV5-4	TGTGCCAGCAGCTTGGCCCGGGGGACAGATACGCAGTATTTT	CASSLARGTDTQYF
TRBJ2-7	once	TRBD1	TRBV5-1	TGCGCCAGCAGCGGGTGGGACAGGGGCTCCTACGAGCAGTACTTC	CASSGWDRGSYEQYF
TRBJ2-1	.	TRBD1	TRBV30	TGTGCCTGGAACCCCGGACAGGGCGAGAGAGGCAATGAGCAGTTCTTC	CAWNPGQGERGNEQFF
TRBJ2-3	.	.	TRBV7-6	TGTGCCAGCAGCTTATTAAGGAGCACAGATACGCAGTATTTT	CASSLLRSTDTQYF
TRBJ2-1	.	TRBD2	TRBV4-3	TGCGCCAGCACCCGGGCTAGCGGGTCCTACAATGAGCAGTTCTTC	CASTRASGSYNEQFF
TRBJ2-2	.	.	TRBV11-2	TGTGCCAGCAGCTTAGTTCGCGGGCCCGGGGAGCTGTTTTTT	CASSLVRGPGELFF
TRBJ2-7	.	.	TRBV5-1	TGCGCCAGCAACCCAAACCCCGGCCAGACCTACGAGCAGTACTTC	CASNPNPGQTYEQYF
TRBJ2-3	.	TRBD1	TRBV5-4	TGTGCCAGCAGCGCGGGACAGGGGGTCCTCGGGGCAGATACGCAGTATTTT	CASSAGQGVLGADTQYF
TRBJ2-7	.	.	TRBV6-1	TGTGCCAGCAGTACAACGGTGGTGCAGTACTTC	CASSTTVVQYF
TRBJ1-2	.	TRBD1	TRBV2	TGTGCCAGCACAATTGGGGACAGGACCTATGGCTACACCTTC	CASTIGDRTYGYTF
TRBJ2-5	.	.	TRBV7-8	TGTGCCAGCAGCTTAGTTCCCCCACAGGGTGGGATGGGGACCCAGTACTTC	CASSLVPPQGGMGTQYF